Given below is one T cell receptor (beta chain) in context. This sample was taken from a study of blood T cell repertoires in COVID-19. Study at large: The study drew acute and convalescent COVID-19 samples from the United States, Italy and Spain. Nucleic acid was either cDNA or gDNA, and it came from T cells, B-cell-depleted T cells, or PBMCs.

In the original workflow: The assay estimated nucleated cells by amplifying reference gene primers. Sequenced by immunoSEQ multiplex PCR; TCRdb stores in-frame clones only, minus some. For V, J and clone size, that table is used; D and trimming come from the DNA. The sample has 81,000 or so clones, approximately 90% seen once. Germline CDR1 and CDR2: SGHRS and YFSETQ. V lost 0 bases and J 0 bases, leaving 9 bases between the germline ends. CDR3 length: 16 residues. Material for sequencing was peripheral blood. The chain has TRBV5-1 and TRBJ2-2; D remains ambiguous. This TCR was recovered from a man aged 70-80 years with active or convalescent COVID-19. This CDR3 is CASSLGQAANTGELFF. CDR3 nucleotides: TGCGCCAGCAGCTTGGGGCAGGCCGCGAACACCGGGGAGCTGTTTTTT.